This T cell receptor (beta chain) was obtained from a study of technical replicates of blood from a handful of donors. CDR1 is SQVTM and CDR2 is ANQGSEA in the germline V gene. The CDR3 consists of 12 residues. V lost 6 bases, J lost 2 bases, and 11 bases lay in between. Generated by immunoSEQ multiplex PCR, the TCRdb table keeps only in-frame clones and is missing some. The sample includes almost 70,000 clones, over 80% of them seen just once. The rearrangement links TRBV29-1 to TRBJ2-7; D ambiguous. The sample consisted of PBMCs. The clonotype was recovered from a human donor in good health. Some clones in this sample may be carry-over from other donors' samples. The CDR3 reads CSVPVGPYEQYF. The CDR3 coding sequence is TGCAGCGTCCCGGTGGGCCCCTACGAGCAGTACTTC.